This T cell receptor beta chain was profiled in a study of blood T cell repertoires in COVID-19. Study-wide background: Samples came from the United States, Italy and Spain, spanning acute and convalescent COVID-19. Sources were T cells, B-cell-depleted T cells, or PBMCs; the material itself was cDNA or gDNA.

In the source study's methods: Nucleated cell counts were estimated from reference gene primer amplification. Produced via immunoSEQ multiplex PCR; TCRdb's table is partial and in-frame only. The D gene and trimming were derived from the DNA, and the V and J assignments and clone size from that table. The data contain fewer than 350,000 clones, around nine tenths of them singletons. The germline V gene has CDR1 SGHNT and CDR2 YYREEE (reference sequence). This CDR3 is 15 amino acids long. The V gene lost 0 bases and the J gene lost 3 bases, with 10 bases spanning the gap. The clonotype comes from a man between 35 and 55 years old with acute or convalescent COVID-19. The chain recombines TRBV5-4 with TRBJ2-1; D may be TRBD2 (5 bases). Sequenced: peripheral blood. The CDR3 loop is CASSLGPSFYNEQFF. As DNA, the CDR3 is TGTGCCAGCAGCTTGGGGCCTAGCTTCTACAATGAGCAGTTCTTC.